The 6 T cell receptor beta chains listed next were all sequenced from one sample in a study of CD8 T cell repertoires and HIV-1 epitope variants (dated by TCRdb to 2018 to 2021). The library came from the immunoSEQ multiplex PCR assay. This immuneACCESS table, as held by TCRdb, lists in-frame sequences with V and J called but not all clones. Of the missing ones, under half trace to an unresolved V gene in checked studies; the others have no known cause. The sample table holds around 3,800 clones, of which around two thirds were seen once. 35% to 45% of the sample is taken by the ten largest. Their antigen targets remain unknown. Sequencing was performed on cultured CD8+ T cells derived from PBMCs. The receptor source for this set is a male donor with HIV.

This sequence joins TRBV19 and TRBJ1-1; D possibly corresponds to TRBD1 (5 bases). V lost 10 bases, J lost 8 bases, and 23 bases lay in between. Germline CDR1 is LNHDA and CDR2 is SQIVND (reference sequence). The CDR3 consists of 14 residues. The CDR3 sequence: CATTVTGGTGEAFF. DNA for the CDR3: TGTGCCACCACCGTGACGGGGGGAACTGGAGAAGCTTTCTTT.

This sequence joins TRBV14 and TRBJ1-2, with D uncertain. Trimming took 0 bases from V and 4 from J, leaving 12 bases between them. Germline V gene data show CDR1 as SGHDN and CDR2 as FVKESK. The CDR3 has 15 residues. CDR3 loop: CASSQDHGSGYGYTF. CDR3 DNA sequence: TGTGCCAGCAGCCAAGACCACGGGAGCGGCTATGGCTACACCTTC.

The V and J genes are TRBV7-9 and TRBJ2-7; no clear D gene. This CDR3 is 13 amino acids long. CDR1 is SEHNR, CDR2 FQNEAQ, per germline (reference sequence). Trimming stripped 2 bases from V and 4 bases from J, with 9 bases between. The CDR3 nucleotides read TGTGCCAGCAGCTTATACCACCCTTACGAGCAGTACTTC. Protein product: CASSLYHPYEQYF.

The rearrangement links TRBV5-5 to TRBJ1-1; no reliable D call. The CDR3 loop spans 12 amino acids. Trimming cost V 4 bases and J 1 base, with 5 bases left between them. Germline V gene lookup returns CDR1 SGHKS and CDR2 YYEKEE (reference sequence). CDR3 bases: TGTGCCAGCAGCCCCCCGAACACTGAAGCTTTCTTT. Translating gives CASSPPNTEAFF.

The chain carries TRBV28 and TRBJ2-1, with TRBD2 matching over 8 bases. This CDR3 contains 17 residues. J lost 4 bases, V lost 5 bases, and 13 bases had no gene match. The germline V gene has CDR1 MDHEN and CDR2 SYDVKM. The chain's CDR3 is CASSPKRTSGYYNEQFF. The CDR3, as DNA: TGTGCCAGCAGTCCAAAACGAACTAGCGGCTATTACAATGAGCAGTTCTTC. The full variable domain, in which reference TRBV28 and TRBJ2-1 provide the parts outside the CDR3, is DVKVTQSSRYLVKRTGEKVFLECVQDMDHENMFWYRQDPGLGLRLIYFSYDVKMKEKGDIPEGYSVSREKKERFSLILESASTNQTSMYLCASSPKRTSGYYNEQFFGPGTRLTVL.

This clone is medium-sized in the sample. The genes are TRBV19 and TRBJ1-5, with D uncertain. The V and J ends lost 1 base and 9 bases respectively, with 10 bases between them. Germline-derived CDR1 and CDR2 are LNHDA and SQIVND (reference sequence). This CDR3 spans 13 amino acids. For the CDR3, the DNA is TGTGCCAGTAGTATAGTTCCGGAGGGGCCCCAGCATTTT. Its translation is CASSIVPEGPQHF.